Many counts were recorded for the clone carrying this T cell receptor (beta chain). The entry originates in a study of molecular identifiers for immune sequencing clone quantification. TCRdb fed the PCR reads into MiXCR, producing one record per CDR3 protein. The sample contains 80,000 to 100,000 distinct CDR3 sequences, approximately 24% of which appear only once. Researchers sorted naive CD8 T cells as cells that were CD8+CD4-CCR7+CD45RA+. This CDR3 comprises 16 residues. V gave up 4 bases and J gave up 0 bases; unmatched junction bases: 5. The germline gives CDR1 SEHNR, CDR2 FQNEAQ (reference sequence).

The chain combines TRBV7-9 with TRBJ2-3; 9 bases match TRBD1. The sequence came from a human donor in good health. Some libraries in this study had Jurkat cell RNA spiked in. Material for sequencing was naive CD8+ T cells from blood, with Jurkat cell RNA spiked in. The subset here: FACS-sorted CD8+CD4-CCR7+CD45RA+ naive T cells. CDR3 nucleotides: TGTGCCAGCAGCTCGCGACAGGGGGATAGCACAGATACGCAGTATTTT. Its protein product is CASSSRQGDSTDTQYF.